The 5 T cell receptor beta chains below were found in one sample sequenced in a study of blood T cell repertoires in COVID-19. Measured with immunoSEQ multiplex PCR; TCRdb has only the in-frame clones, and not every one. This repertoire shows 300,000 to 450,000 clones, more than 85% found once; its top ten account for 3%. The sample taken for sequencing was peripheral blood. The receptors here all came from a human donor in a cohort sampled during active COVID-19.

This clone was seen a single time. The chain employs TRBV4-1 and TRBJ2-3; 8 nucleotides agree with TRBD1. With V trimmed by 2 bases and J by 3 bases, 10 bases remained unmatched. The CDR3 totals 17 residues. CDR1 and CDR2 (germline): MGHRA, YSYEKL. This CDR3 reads CASSQIRTGGRTDTQYF. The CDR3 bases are TGCGCCAGCAGCCAAATCCGTACAGGGGGGCGGACAGATACGCAGTATTTT.

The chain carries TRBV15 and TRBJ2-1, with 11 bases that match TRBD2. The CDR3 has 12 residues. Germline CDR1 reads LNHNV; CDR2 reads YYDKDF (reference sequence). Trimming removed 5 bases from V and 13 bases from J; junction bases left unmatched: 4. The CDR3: CATSPLAGVQFF. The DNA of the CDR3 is TGTGCCACCAGCCCACTAGCGGGAGTCCAGTTCTTC.

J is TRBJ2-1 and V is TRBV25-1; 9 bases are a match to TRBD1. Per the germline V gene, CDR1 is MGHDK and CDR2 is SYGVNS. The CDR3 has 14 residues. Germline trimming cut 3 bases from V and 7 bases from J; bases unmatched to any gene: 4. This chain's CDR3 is CASSDGTGMNEQFF. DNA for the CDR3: TGTGCCAGCAGTGATGGGACAGGGATGAATGAGCAGTTCTTC.

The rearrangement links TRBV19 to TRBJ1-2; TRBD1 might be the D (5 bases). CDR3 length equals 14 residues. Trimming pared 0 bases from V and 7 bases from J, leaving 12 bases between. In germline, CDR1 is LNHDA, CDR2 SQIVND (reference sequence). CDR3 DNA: TGTGCCAGTAGTATAGAGGGGCGTCGGAGTGGCTACACCTTC. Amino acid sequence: CASSIEGRRSGYTF.

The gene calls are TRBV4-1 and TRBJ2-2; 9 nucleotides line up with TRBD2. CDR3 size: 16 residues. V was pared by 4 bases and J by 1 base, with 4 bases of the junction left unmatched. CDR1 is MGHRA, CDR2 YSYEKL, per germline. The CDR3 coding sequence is TGCGCCAGCAGCCGCTGGACTAGCGAGAACACCGGGGAGCTGTTTTTT. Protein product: CASSRWTSENTGELFF.